This TCR beta chain was obtained from a study of coeliac disease. Study-wide points: Control samples showed higher TRB and TRG clonality than intraepithelial and lamina propria samples in active celiac disease. TRB repertoires were largely private, with most amino acid sequences found in only one sample.

In this sample, this clone turned up once. Its antigen is unidentified. Using immunoSEQ multiplex PCR, the repertoire was profiled, and TCRdb retains in-frame clones only, with some absent. The data hold almost 4,000 clones, with 59% observed a single time. The source material was lymphocytes from the gut lamina propria. This receptor was identified in a man between 65 and 85 years old without celiac disease.

The CDR3 is CASSEWGRGKETQYF. In DNA form, the CDR3 reads TGTGCCAGCAGTGAATGGGGACGGGGGAAAGAGACCCAGTACTTC. J is TRBJ2-5 and V is TRBV6-1, with D tentatively TRBD2 (6 bases). Per the germline V gene, CDR1 is MNHNS and CDR2 is SASEGT. The CDR3 totals 15 residues. V gave up 2 bases and J gave up 3 bases, with 13 bases separating them.